The clone carrying this T cell receptor (beta chain) was detected only a few times. This sample was included in a study of blood T cell repertoires in COVID-19. Study-level background: Samples representing acute and convalescent COVID-19 were sourced from the United States, Italy and Spain.

In the original processing: Estimated nucleated cell counts came from reference gene primer amplification. This table comes from immunoSEQ multiplex PCR, and its TCRdb copy is limited to in-frame clones, with some not included. V, J and clone size reflect that table, while D and trimming were determined from the DNA. The sample holds 400,000 to 550,000 clones, 70% to 90% seen once. The TCR was taken from a woman under 30 with acute COVID-19. The sequenced sample was PBMCs or T cells enriched from blood (not recorded which).

CDR3 nucleotide sequence: TGTGCCAGCAGCTCCAGGGACTTGAACACTGAAGCTTTCTTT. The encoded protein is CASSSRDLNTEAFF. The chain joins TRBV5-5 to TRBJ1-1, with D perhaps TRBD1 (5 bases). Trimming pared 3 bases from V and 0 bases from J, leaving 9 bases between. CDR1 is SGHKS and CDR2 is YYEKEE in the germline V gene (reference sequence). This CDR3 comprises 14 residues.